These 19 T cell receptor beta chains originate from one sample sequenced in a study of spatial heterogeneity in lung cancer. Time point of the sample: sample taken at primary tumor resection. TCRdb reprocessed the 5' RACE reads via MiXCR and lists one record per CDR3 protein. In the table there are 45,000 to 55,000 distinct CDR3 sequences, roughly 5.7% of which are singletons. Sequenced material: PBMCs, taken at surgery. These receptors originate from a male donor with early-stage non-small cell lung cancer.

This clonotype was observed a handful of times. Mismatch with germline at one junction end may stem from a read error. This chain joins TRBV12-3 or TRBV12-4 and TRBJ2-2, with 7 bases aligning to TRBD1. The CDR3 runs to 15 residues. CDR3 DNA sequence: TGTGTCAGCAGACCTACAGGGGTCGACACCGGGGAGCTGTTTTTT. Its translation: CVSRPTGVDTGELFF.

This clonotype was counted at least ten times. The V gene is TRBV5-1, the J gene TRBJ1-1; D unclear. Germline CDR1 reads SGHRS; CDR2 reads YFSETQ. This CDR3 contains 12 residues. V lost 4 bases and J lost 5, with 9 bases in between. CDR3 loop: CASSAGRTEAFF. Here the CDR3 DNA reads TGCGCCAGCAGCGCGGGGAGAACTGAAGCTTTCTTT. Drawing the rest from reference TRBV5-1 and TRBJ1-1, the complete variable domain is KAGVTQTPRYLIKTRGQQVTLSCSPISGHRSVSWYQQTPGQGLQFLFEYFSETQRNKGNFPGRFSGRQFSNSRSEMNVSTLELGDSALYLCASSAGRTEAFFGQGTRLTVV.

The table lists this clonotype with many counts. V usage is TRBV7-9 and J usage is TRBJ1-1; D may be TRBD1 (5 bases). This CDR3 has 14 amino acids. V was trimmed by 0 bases and J by 2 bases, leaving 7 bases between them. The germline gives CDR1 SEHNR, CDR2 FQNEAQ (reference sequence). CDR3 sequence (DNA): TGTGCCAGCAGCTTAGCCCAGGGAAACACTGAAGCTTTCTTT. Protein: CASSLAQGNTEAFF.

This clonotype was counted at least ten times. The rearrangement links TRBV12-3 or TRBV12-4 to TRBJ1-2, with 8 bases aligning to TRBD1. The CDR3 spans 18 residues. Germline trimming cut 5 bases from V and 5 bases from J; bases unmatched to any gene: 19. CDR3 sequence: CASSPRRSSTGVKYGYTF. In nucleotides, the CDR3 is TGTGCCAGCAGTCCTCGAAGAAGTTCGACAGGGGTGAAGTATGGCTACACCTTC.

This clonotype has ten or more counts. The chain combines TRBV5-4 with TRBJ2-7; 15 positions match TRBD2. Germline trimming cut 4 bases from V and 2 bases from J; bases unmatched to any gene: 7. This CDR3 is built from 17 residues. From germline, CDR1 is SGHNT and CDR2 YYREEE (reference sequence). The CDR3 sequence: CASSLGLAGGGTYEQYF. CDR3 sequence (DNA): TGTGCCAGCAGCCTAGGACTAGCGGGAGGGGGAACCTACGAGCAGTACTTC.

This clonotype was seen many times. This chain joins TRBV20-1 and TRBJ2-1, with D uncertain. Germline V gives CDR1 DFQATT, CDR2 SNEGSKA (reference sequence). This CDR3 is 10 amino acids long. V was clipped by 1 base and J by 11 bases, with 6 bases between them. The CDR3 reads CSARVEKQFF. CDR3 in DNA: TGCAGTGCTAGAGTGGAAAAGCAGTTCTTC.

This clonotype was found many times. J is TRBJ2-3 and V is TRBV19; D is unclear. CDR3 length equals 13 residues. The V gene's germline CDR1 is LNHDA and CDR2 SQIVND (reference sequence). V dropped 6 bases and J dropped 0 bases, with 7 bases sitting between them. The CDR3 here is CASRGWSTDTQYF. The CDR3, as DNA: TGTGCCAGTAGGGGCTGGAGCACAGATACGCAGTATTTT. The complete variable domain, with remaining parts taken from reference TRBV19 and TRBJ2-3, reads DGGITQSPKYLFRKEGQNVTLSCEQNLNHDAMYWYRQDPGQGLRLIYYSQIVNDFQKGDIAEGYSVSREKKESFPLTVTSAQKNPTAFYLCASRGWSTDTQYFGPGTRLTVL.

This clonotype ranks as medium-sized. V is TRBV7-2 and J is TRBJ1-5; unclear D gene. The germline V gene encodes CDR1 SGHTA and CDR2 FQGNSA. The CDR3 has 13 residues. V was shortened by 1 base and J by 9 bases, with 10 bases between the two germline ends. CDR3 amino acids: CASSLDRKSPQHF. CDR3 sequence (DNA): TGTGCCAGCAGCTTAGATAGGAAATCGCCCCAGCATTTT.

This clonotype has a count of ten or more. The chain links TRBV9 to TRBJ1-1; tentatively, D is TRBD1 (5 bases). V was pared by 3 bases and J by 1 base, with 13 bases between. CDR3 length equals 15 residues. The germline V gene encodes CDR1 SGDLS and CDR2 YYNGEE. The CDR3 DNA sequence: TGTGCCAGCAGCGCCCGACTAGGGGCGAACACTGAAGCTTTCTTT. Translating gives CASSARLGANTEAFF.

This clonotype was detected only a few times. V and J are TRBV7-9 and TRBJ2-7; no definite D call. The CDR3 runs 12 residues. Germline V gives CDR1 SEHNR, CDR2 FQNEAQ (reference sequence). The V end was cut by 5 bases, the J end by 3 bases, with 8 bases between. Here the CDR3 reads CASSPSGYEQYF. The CDR3, as DNA: TGTGCCAGCAGCCCCTCGGGCTACGAGCAGTACTTC.

This clonotype was observed at least ten times. The chain uses TRBV12-3 or TRBV12-4 and TRBJ2-7, with D perhaps TRBD1 (6 bases). CDR3 size: 14 residues. Trimming pared 6 bases from V and 9 bases from J, leaving 21 bases between. The CDR3 sequence: CASSPGTPLRRQYF. CDR3 coding DNA: TGTGCCAGCAGCCCCGGGACACCCCTACGACGGCAGTACTTC.

This clonotype occurred many times. The CDR3 DNA reads as TGTGCCAGCAGCTTACAGGGAAGGGAAAAACTGTTTTTT. Amino acids: CASSLQGREKLFF. The genes are TRBV5-6 and TRBJ1-4, with D possibly being TRBD1 (6 bases). CDR1 SGHDT and CDR2 YYEEEE come from the germline V gene. The CDR3 runs to 13 residues. V was shortened by 2 bases and J by 8 bases, with 10 bases between the two germline ends.

This clonotype has a count of ten or more. V usage is TRBV7-8 and J usage is TRBJ1-5; D ambiguous. V was shortened by 4 bases and J by 0 bases, with 19 bases between the two germline ends. CDR1 and CDR2 from the germline V gene are SGHVS and FQNEAQ. CDR3 size: 18 residues. CDR3 loop: CASSSFVPMGYSNQPQHF. CDR3 nucleotides: TGTGCCAGCAGCTCCTTCGTACCAATGGGATATAGCAATCAGCCCCAGCATTTT.

This clonotype has ten or more counts. This chain links TRBV5-6 with TRBJ2-3; D not resolved. This CDR3 has 15 amino acids. The germline V gene encodes CDR1 SGHDT and CDR2 YYEEEE. Trimming pared 0 bases from V and 0 bases from J, leaving 8 bases between. For the CDR3, the DNA is TGTGCCAGCAGCTTGGGGGCAACGAGCACAGATACGCAGTATTTT. Its translation is CASSLGATSTDTQYF.

This clonotype was counted ten times or more. The chain couples TRBV6-6 to TRBJ2-5; 9 nucleotides line up with TRBD1. CDR3 length equals 15 residues. The V gene end was trimmed by 0 bases and the J gene end by 6 bases; junction bases not matched to a gene: 5. Germline-derived CDR1 and CDR2 are MNHNY and SVGAGI (reference sequence). The CDR3 is CASSYSRTGEQTQYF. In DNA, the CDR3 is TGTGCCAGCAGTTACTCCAGGACAGGGGAACAGACCCAGTACTTC.

There are many counts of this clonotype. The V gene is TRBV7-6, the J gene TRBJ2-1; the D gene is possibly TRBD2 (6 bases). From germline, CDR1 is SGHVS and CDR2 FNYEAQ. V was clipped by 8 bases and J by 1 base, with 12 bases between them. CDR3 length equals 14 residues. The CDR3 is CASRPGTSYNEQFF. CDR3 DNA sequence: TGTGCCAGCCGTCCCGGGACTTCCTACAATGAGCAGTTCTTC.

This clonotype was detected many times. The gene calls are TRBV15 and TRBJ2-4, with D perhaps assigned TRBD1 or TRBD2 (5 bases each). Germline-derived CDR1 and CDR2 are LNHNV and YYDKDF (reference sequence). The V end was cut by 8 bases, the J end by 3 bases, with 14 bases between. The length of the CDR3 is 14 residues. This CDR3 is CATGAQRIKNIQYF. The CDR3 DNA reads as TGTGCCACCGGGGCCCAGCGGATCAAAAACATTCAGTACTTC.

This clonotype was counted many times. In nucleotides, the CDR3 is TGTGCCAGCGGAACCACTTATGACGCAGGGGGGGCCTTTGGCTACACCTTC. Residues: CASGTTYDAGGAFGYTF. This chain connects TRBV7-9 to TRBJ1-2; 7 bases are shared with TRBD1. Germline trimming cut 8 bases from V and 7 bases from J; bases unmatched to any gene: 22. Looked up from germline, CDR1 is SEHNR and CDR2 is FQNEAQ (reference sequence). The CDR3 totals 17 residues.

This clonotype showed up many times. This chain uses TRBV9 with TRBJ1-2; the D is unclear. CDR1 and CDR2 from the germline V gene are SGDLS and YYNGEE. The ends were cut back, 4 bases at V and 5 bases at J, with 21 bases in the middle. The CDR3 runs to 16 residues. The CDR3 reads CASSFRHGRLGYGYTF. The CDR3 DNA sequence: TGTGCCAGCAGCTTCAGACATGGGCGGCTGGGATATGGCTACACCTTC.